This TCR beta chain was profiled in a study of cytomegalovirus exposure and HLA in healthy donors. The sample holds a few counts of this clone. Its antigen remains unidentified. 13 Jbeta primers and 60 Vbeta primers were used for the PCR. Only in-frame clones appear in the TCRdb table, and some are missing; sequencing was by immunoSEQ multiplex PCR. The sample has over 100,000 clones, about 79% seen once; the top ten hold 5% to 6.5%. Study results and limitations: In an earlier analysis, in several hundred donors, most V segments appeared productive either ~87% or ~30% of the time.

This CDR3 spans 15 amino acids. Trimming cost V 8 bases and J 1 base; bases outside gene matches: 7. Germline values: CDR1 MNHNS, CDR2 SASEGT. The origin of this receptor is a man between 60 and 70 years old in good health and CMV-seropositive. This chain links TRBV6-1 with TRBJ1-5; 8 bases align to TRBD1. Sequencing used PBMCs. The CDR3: CASQLGQGSNQPQHF. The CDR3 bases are TGTGCCAGCCAACTAGGACAGGGAAGCAATCAGCCCCAGCATTTT.